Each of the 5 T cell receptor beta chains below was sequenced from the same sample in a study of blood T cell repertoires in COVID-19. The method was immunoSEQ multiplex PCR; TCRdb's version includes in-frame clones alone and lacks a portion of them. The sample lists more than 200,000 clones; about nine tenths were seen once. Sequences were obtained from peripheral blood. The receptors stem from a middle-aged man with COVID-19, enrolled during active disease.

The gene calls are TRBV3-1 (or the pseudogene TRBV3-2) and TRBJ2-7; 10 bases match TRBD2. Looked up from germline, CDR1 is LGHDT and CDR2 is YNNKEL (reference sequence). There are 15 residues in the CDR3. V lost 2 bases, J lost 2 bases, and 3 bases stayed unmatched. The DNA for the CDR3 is TGTGCCAGCAGCCAATGGACTAGCGGAACCTACGAGCAGTACTTC. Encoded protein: CASSQWTSGTYEQYF.

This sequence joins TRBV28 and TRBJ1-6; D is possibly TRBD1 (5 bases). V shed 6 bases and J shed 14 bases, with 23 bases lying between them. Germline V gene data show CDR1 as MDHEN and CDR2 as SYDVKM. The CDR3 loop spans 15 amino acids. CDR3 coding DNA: TGTGCCAGCAGCCCAAGACAGATCCGAGCGGGAACCCTCCACTTT. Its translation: CASSPRQIRAGTLHF.

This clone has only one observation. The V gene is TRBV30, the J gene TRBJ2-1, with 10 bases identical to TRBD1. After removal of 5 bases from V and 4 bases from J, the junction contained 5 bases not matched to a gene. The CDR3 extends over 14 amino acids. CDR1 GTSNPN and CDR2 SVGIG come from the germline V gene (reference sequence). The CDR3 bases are TGTGCCTGGGGGGGACAGGGGCCTTACAATGAGCAGTTCTTC. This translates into CAWGGQGPYNEQFF.

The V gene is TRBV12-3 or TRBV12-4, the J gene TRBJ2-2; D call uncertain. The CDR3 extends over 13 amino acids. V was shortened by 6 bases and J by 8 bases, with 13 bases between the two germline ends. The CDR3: CASSPMSLGELFF. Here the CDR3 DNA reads TGTGCCAGCAGCCCTATGAGTCTGGGGGAGCTGTTTTTT.

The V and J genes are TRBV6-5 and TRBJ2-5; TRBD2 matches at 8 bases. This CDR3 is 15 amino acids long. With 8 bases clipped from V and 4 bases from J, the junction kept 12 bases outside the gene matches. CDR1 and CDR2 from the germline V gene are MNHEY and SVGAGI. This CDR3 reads CASGAGGAFRETQYF. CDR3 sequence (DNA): TGTGCCAGCGGGGCGGGGGGCGCTTTCAGAGAGACCCAGTACTTC.